These T cell receptor beta chains were read from a single sample in a study of somatic mutations in cytotoxic T cells in rheumatoid arthritis. Only in-frame clones appear in the TCRdb table, and some are missing; sequencing was by immunoSEQ multiplex PCR. This sample carries about 14,000 clones, around 90% of them seen once, and the ten largest clones take 18%. Input material: CD4+ T cells sorted from blood. The source is an older man with rheumatoid arthritis. The CDR3 runs from the conserved cysteine through the conserved F or W. A D gene is named only where the DNA matches it firmly. Clone size is not always given. Where it is, it says once, few, many or a class for expanded clones.

>TRBV30|TRBD1|14|TRBJ1-5|-
CAWRTQGSNQPQHF
TGTGCCTGGAGGACACAGGGGAGCAATCAGCCCCAGCATTTT
>TRBV6-5|TRBD1|13|TRBJ2-7|-
CASRETGAYEQYF
TGTGCCAGCAGGGAGACAGGGGCTTACGAGCAGTACTTC
>TRBV5-1|-|13|TRBJ1-1|-
CASSLNRDTEAFF
TGCGCCAGCAGCTTAAACAGGGACACTGAAGCTTTCTTT
>TRBV28|-|11|TRBJ2-2|-
CASRIGDKLFF
TGTGCCAGCAGGATAGGGGACAAGCTGTTTTTT
>TRBV5-4|-|13|TRBJ1-2|-
CASSLDRNYGYTF
TGTGCCAGCAGCTTGGACAGAAACTATGGCTACACCTTC
>TRBV30|-|16|TRBJ2-5|once
CAWSFPSGTGQETQYF
TGTGCCTGGAGTTTCCCCTCCGGGACTGGACAAGAGACCCAGTACTTC
>TRBV5-4|TRBD1|13|TRBJ2-5|-
CASGSGGRETQYF
TGTGCCAGCGGCTCAGGGGGCCGGGAGACCCAGTACTTC
>TRBV7-9|-|13|TRBJ2-3|once
CASRPSGTDTQYF
TGTGCCAGCAGACCTTCGGGCACAGATACGCAGTATTTT
>TRBV7-9|TRBD1|13|TRBJ1-1|-
CASSLEQGAEAFF
TGTGCCAGCAGCTTGGAACAGGGGGCTGAAGCTTTCTTT
>TRBV5-1|TRBD2|14|TRBJ2-5|-
CASRLAGGPETQYF
TGCGCCAGCAGGCTAGCGGGGGGCCCAGAGACCCAGTACTTC
>TRBV10-2|-|16|TRBJ1-6|-
CASSEGGGPVNSPLHF
TGCGCCAGCAGTGAGGGGGGGGGTCCGGTTAATTCACCCCTCCACTTT
>TRBV7-9|TRBD2|14|TRBJ2-1|-
CASSFEREGPEQFF
TGTGCCAGCAGCTTTGAGCGGGAGGGCCCTGAGCAGTTCTTC
>TRBV5-1|-|15|TRBJ1-2|-
CASSPGGVLNYGYTF
TGCGCCAGCAGCCCGGGCGGGGTCTTAAACTATGGCTACACCTTC
>TRBV6-6|-|13|TRBJ1-1|-
CASSYSNPIEAFF
TGTGCCAGCAGTTACTCGAACCCTATTGAAGCTTTCTTT
>TRBV19|TRBD1|15|TRBJ2-5|once
CASSTRQGRRETQYF
TGTGCCAGTAGTACCCGACAGGGGAGAAGAGAGACCCAGTACTTC
>TRBV6-1|TRBD2|15|TRBJ2-7|-
CASSALTMGGYEQYF
TGTGCCAGCAGTGCCCTCACTATGGGGGGGTACGAGCAGTACTTC
>TRBV7-6|-|14|TRBJ2-1|-
CASSLTLNYNEQFF
TGTGCCAGCAGCTTAACATTGAATTACAATGAGCAGTTCTTC
>TRBV4-1|-|17|TRBJ2-2|once
CASSPDLRGRDTGELFF
TGCGCCAGCAGTCCGGATTTGCGGGGTCGGGACACCGGGGAGCTGTTTTTT
>TRBV7-9|-|12|TRBJ2-7|-
CASSSQGYEQYF
TGTGCCAGCAGCTCACAGGGCTACGAGCAGTACTTC
>TRBV18|-|13|TRBJ1-1|-
CASSYELNTEAFF
TGTGCCAGCTCCTATGAGCTGAACACTGAAGCTTTCTTT
>TRBV7-3|TRBD1|17|TRBJ2-1|few
CASSQIGQGAILDEQFF
TGTGCCAGCAGCCAGATTGGACAGGGGGCAATTCTCGATGAGCAGTTCTTC
>TRBV5-5|-|14|TRBJ1-2|-
CASSLAIGDYGYTF
TGTGCCAGCAGCTTGGCCATAGGGGACTATGGCTACACCTTC
>TRBV9|TRBD2|16|TRBJ2-5|-
CASSVASGTGQATQYF
TGTGCCAGCAGCGTAGCGAGCGGGACGGGTCAGGCGACCCAGTACTTC
>TRBV2|TRBD2|15|TRBJ2-5|-
CASSEQRGLGGTQYF
TGTGCCAGCAGTGAACAGCGGGGCCTGGGGGGGACCCAGTACTTC
>TRBV19|TRBD2|16|TRBJ2-3|-
CASSDPGLAFTDTQYF
TGTGCCAGTAGTGATCCGGGACTAGCATTTACAGATACGCAGTATTTT
>TRBV19|-|13|TRBJ1-1|once
CASSDRGDTEAFF
TGTGCCAGTAGTGACAGAGGCGACACTGAAGCTTTCTTT
>TRBV30|TRBD2|16|TRBJ2-1|-
CAWRGGSGGSYNEQFF
TGTGCCTGGAGGGGGGGTAGCGGGGGCTCCTACAATGAGCAGTTCTTC
>TRBV4-2|-|17|TRBJ1-4|-
CASSPPGLGVGGEKLFF
TGTGCCAGCAGCCCCCCGGGACTGGGCGTTGGGGGAGAAAAACTGTTTTTT
>TRBV5-1|TRBD2|18|TRBJ2-3|-
CASSLIGTSGGAADTQYF
TGCGCCAGCAGCTTGATCGGGACTAGCGGGGGGGCAGCAGATACGCAGTATTTT
>TRBV2|TRBD2|15|TRBJ2-3|-
CASSGTSVSTDTQYF
TGTGCCAGCAGTGGGACTAGCGTAAGCACAGATACGCAGTATTTT
>TRBV5-1|-|13|TRBJ1-1|-
CASTRDGYTEAFF
TGCGCCAGCACCAGGGATGGATACACTGAAGCTTTCTTT
>TRBV27|-|16|TRBJ2-7|-
CASSLGAGRSSYEQYF
TGTGCCAGCAGTTTGGGGGCAGGGCGCAGCTCCTACGAGCAGTACTTC
>TRBV6-1|TRBD1|18|TRBJ2-7|-
CASSAPLPGQVKSYEQYF
TGTGCCAGCAGTGCGCCCCTTCCAGGACAGGTGAAGTCCTACGAGCAGTACTTC
>TRBV18|TRBD1|15|TRBJ2-1|-
CASSPGQGAYNEQFF
TGTGCCAGCTCACCGGGACAGGGAGCCTACAATGAGCAGTTCTTC
>TRBV6-6|-|15|TRBJ2-2|-
CASSPPAVNTGELFF
TGTGCCAGCAGTCCGCCAGCGGTGAACACCGGGGAGCTGTTTTTT
>TRBV18|-|15|TRBJ2-7|-
CASSTSTGVGYEQYF
TGTGCCAGCTCAACATCGACGGGTGTAGGCTACGAGCAGTACTTC
>TRBV7-2|-|15|TRBJ2-7|-
CASSSLVHASYEQYF
TGTGCCAGCAGCTCACTAGTGCACGCGTCCTACGAGCAGTACTTC
>TRBV27|-|14|TRBJ2-2|-
CASSLVDRLGELFF
TGTGCCAGTAGTTTAGTGGACAGACTCGGGGAGCTGTTTTTT
>TRBV5-1|-|15|TRBJ1-1|-
CASSLVVERSTEAFF
TGCGCCAGCAGCTTGGTAGTGGAGAGGAGCACTGAAGCTTTCTTT
>TRBV30|-|12|TRBJ2-7|-
CAWSVQGHEQYF
TGTGCCTGGAGTGTACAGGGCCACGAGCAGTACTTC
>TRBV2|TRBD2|14|TRBJ2-7|-
CASNGGRAPYEQYF
TGTGCCAGCAACGGCGGGAGGGCCCCTTACGAGCAGTACTTC
>TRBV4-1|-|16|TRBJ1-4|-
CASSQGNSPTNEKLFF
TGCGCCAGCAGCCAAGGCAACAGCCCAACTAATGAAAAACTGTTTTTT
>TRBV12-5|-|12|TRBJ2-7|few
CASGTSSYEQYF
TGTGCTAGTGGTACCAGCTCCTACGAGCAGTACTTC
>TRBV5-4|-|18|TRBJ2-6|-
CASLVSVTRQSRANVLTF
TGTGCCAGCCTTGTTAGCGTAACCAGACAAAGTCGGGCCAACGTCCTGACTTTC
>TRBV5-1|-|13|TRBJ1-1|-
CASSLTRNTEAFF
TGCGCCAGCAGCTTAACCAGGAACACTGAAGCTTTCTTT